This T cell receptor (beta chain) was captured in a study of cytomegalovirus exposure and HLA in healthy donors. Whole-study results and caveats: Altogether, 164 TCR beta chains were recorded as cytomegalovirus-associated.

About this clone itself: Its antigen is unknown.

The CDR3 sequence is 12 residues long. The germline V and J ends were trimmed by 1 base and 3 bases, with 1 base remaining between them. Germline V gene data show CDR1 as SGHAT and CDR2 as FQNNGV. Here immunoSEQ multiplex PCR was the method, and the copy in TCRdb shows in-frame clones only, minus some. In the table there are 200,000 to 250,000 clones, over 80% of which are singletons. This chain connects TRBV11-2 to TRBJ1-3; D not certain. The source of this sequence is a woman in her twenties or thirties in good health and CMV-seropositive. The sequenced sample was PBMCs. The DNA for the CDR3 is TGTGCCAGCAGCTTAGTTGGAAACACCATATATTTT. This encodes CASSLVGNTIYF.